A single sample gave rise to the 16 T cell receptor beta chains below, sequenced in a study of CD8 T cells in ankylosing spondylitis. Using its own MiXCR run on the 5' RACE reads, TCRdb lists one record per CDR3 protein. The data contain roughly 240,000 distinct CDR3 sequences, over 30% of them singletons. Input material: blood, either unsorted or a sorted T cell fraction (not recorded which). The receptors derive from a male donor with ankylosing spondylitis or in good health (not recorded which).

This clonotype was detected only a few times. The chain uses TRBV28 and TRBJ1-1; no clear D gene. The CDR3 covers 14 residues. CDR1 is MDHEN, CDR2 SYDVKM, per germline. Trimming took 1 base from V and 1 from J, leaving 7 bases between them. The CDR3 coding sequence is TGTGCCAGCAGTTTATACCGGAGGAACACTGAAGCTTTCTTT. Translated, it gives CASSLYRRNTEAFF.

This clonotype was found many times. This chain joins TRBV24-1 and TRBJ2-1, with D possibly being TRBD2 (5 bases). Germline CDR1 is KGHDR and CDR2 is SFDVKD. This CDR3 is built from 14 residues. V dropped 6 bases and J dropped 3 bases, with 11 bases sitting between them. The CDR3 coding sequence is TGTGCCACCAGTCCCGGACTGCACTACAATGAGCAGTTCTTC. This encodes CATSPGLHYNEQFF.

The CDR3 nucleotides are TGCAGCACCTACAGGGCCCAAGAGACCCAGTACTTC. Encoded protein: CSTYRAQETQYF. The chain combines TRBV29-1 with TRBJ2-5, with D possibly matching TRBD1 (6 bases). This CDR3 has 12 amino acids. Per germline, CDR1 SQVTM and CDR2 ANQGSEA. The V gene lost 8 bases and the J gene lost 1 base, with 11 bases spanning the gap.

The table lists this clonotype with a count of one. The CDR3 spells CASSEGRARSTQYF. Written as DNA, the CDR3 is TGCGCCAGCAGTGAAGGGCGGGCGCGGTCGACGCAGTATTTT. The chain employs TRBV10-1 and TRBJ2-3; TRBD2 might be the D (5 bases). This CDR3 contains 14 residues. Germline V CDR1 and CDR2: WNHNN, SYGVQD (reference sequence). V lost 3 bases and J 9 bases, leaving 16 bases between the germline ends.

This clonotype has just a few counts. V and J are TRBV10-3 and TRBJ2-7; tentatively, D is TRBD1 (5 bases). The germline CDR1 and CDR2 sequences are ENHRY and SYGVKD. Trimming cost V 7 bases and J 1 base, with 14 bases left between them. The CDR3 loop spans 14 amino acids. This CDR3 reads CAIKDETDSYEQYF. DNA of the CDR3: TGTGCCATCAAGGACGAGACAGATTCCTACGAGCAGTACTTC.

The table lists this clonotype with a few counts. The chain is built from TRBV10-3 and TRBJ2-3; D is undetermined. In germline, CDR1 is ENHRY, CDR2 SYGVKD. The CDR3 runs to 14 residues. Trimming cost V 0 bases and J 1 base, with 5 bases left between them. CDR3 coding DNA: TGTGCCATCAGTGAGTCTAGTGGCACAGATACGCAGTATTTT. This gives the protein CAISESSGTDTQYF.

This clonotype has a handful of counts. The chain joins TRBV27 to TRBJ2-7; tentative D call: TRBD1 (5 bases). This CDR3 contains 14 residues. Trimming took 2 bases from V and 4 from J, leaving 12 bases between them. Per the germline V gene, CDR1 is MNHEY and CDR2 is SMNVEV (reference sequence). The CDR3 DNA is TGTGCCAGCAGTTTAGACAGTTCTGGATACGAGCAGTACTTC. This codes for CASSLDSSGYEQYF.

The chain combines TRBV12-3 or TRBV12-4 with TRBJ1-4; a weak D match, TRBD1 (6 bases). Deletions cut 6 bases from V and 7 bases from J, with 15 bases between. There are 14 residues in the CDR3. The DNA for the CDR3 is TGTGCCAGCAGCTCTGGACAGCCTGGTGAAAAACTGTTTTTT. Translated, it gives CASSSGQPGEKLFF.

V gene TRBV7-2 combines with J gene TRBJ1-1, with D maybe TRBD1 (5 bases). V dropped 2 bases and J dropped 6 bases, with 16 bases sitting between them. Germline V lookup: CDR1 SGHTA, CDR2 FQGNSA. The CDR3 has 15 amino acids. The CDR3 loop reads CASSLQQGSFSEAFF. The CDR3 nucleotides are TGTGCCAGCAGCTTACAGCAGGGATCATTCTCTGAAGCTTTCTTT. The full variable domain, its missing parts supplied by reference TRBV7-2 and TRBJ1-1, is GAGVSQSPSNKVTEKGKDVELRCDPISGHTALYWYRQSLGQGLEFLIYFQGNSAPDKSGLPSDRFSAERTGGSVSTLTIQRTQQEDSAVYLCASSLQQGSFSEAFFGQGTRLTVV.

This clonotype was observed many times. CDR3 sequence reads: CASSLLQGAYGYTF. The CDR3 DNA follows: TGTGCCAGCAGCCTACTTCAGGGCGCCTATGGCTACACCTTC. This rearrangement joins TRBV7-8 to TRBJ1-2; D may be TRBD1 (5 bases). The CDR3 is made up of 14 amino acids. Germline lookup yields CDR1 SGHVS and CDR2 FQNEAQ. The V and J ends lost 5 bases and 4 bases respectively, with 14 bases between them.

This chain connects TRBV20-1 to TRBJ1-2; 7 nucleotides agree with TRBD1. This CDR3 comprises 13 residues. Trimming removed 6 bases from V and 0 bases from J; junction bases left unmatched: 4. CDR1 and CDR2 from the germline V gene are DFQATT and SNEGSKA (reference sequence). CDR3 protein: CSAGTEANYGYTF. Written as DNA, the CDR3 is TGCAGTGCCGGGACAGAAGCTAACTATGGCTACACCTTC.

This clonotype was counted only a few times. The rearrangement uses TRBV6-5 and TRBJ2-1; tentative D call: TRBD2 (5 bases). The CDR3 length is 15 residues. V gave up 2 bases and J gave up 2 bases, with 10 bases separating them. Germline loops: CDR1 MNHEY, CDR2 SVGAGI. As DNA, the CDR3 is TGTGCCAGCAGTTACCGTAGGACTCCCTACAATGAGCAGTTCTTC. It yields the protein CASSYRRTPYNEQFF.

This clonotype was picked up a small number of times. This chain links TRBV20-1 with TRBJ2-5; D may be TRBD1 or TRBD2 (5 bases each). In germline, CDR1 is DFQATT, CDR2 SNEGSKA (reference sequence). V lost 2 bases, J lost 1 base, and 17 bases lay in between. The CDR3 loop spans 16 amino acids. CDR3 DNA sequence: TGCAGTGCTAGACTTCTCGGGGACCTATTCCAAGAGACCCAGTACTTC. This codes for CSARLLGDLFQETQYF.

This chain joins TRBV12-3 or TRBV12-4 and TRBJ2-5, with TRBD2 identical over 8 bases. The trim removed 5 bases at V and 5 bases at J, leaving 4 bases unmatched. CDR3 length: 13 amino acids. CDR3 residues: CASSPGTRETQYF. The DNA of the CDR3 is TGTGCCAGCAGTCCAGGGACTAGGGAGACCCAGTACTTC.

The chain carries TRBV5-6 and TRBJ1-6, with 7 bases identical to TRBD1. CDR3 size: 15 residues. Germline assignment: CDR1 SGHDT and CDR2 YYEEEE. J was trimmed by 8 bases and V by 5 bases; bases with no gene match: 10. Here the CDR3 DNA reads TGTGCCAGCAGGAGAACGAAAGGGGGCGATTCACCCCTCCACTTT. This sequence encodes CASRRTKGGDSPLHF.

The chain employs TRBV20-1 and TRBJ1-2; 9 bases agree with TRBD1. Germline CDR1 reads DFQATT; CDR2 reads SNEGSKA (reference sequence). The CDR3 is 15 amino acids. The J segment lost 4 bases and the V segment lost 2 bases, leaving 8 bases of the junction unmatched. The CDR3 here is CSARKTGGGGYGYTF. In DNA, the CDR3 is TGCAGTGCTAGAAAAACAGGGGGCGGTGGCTATGGCTACACCTTC.